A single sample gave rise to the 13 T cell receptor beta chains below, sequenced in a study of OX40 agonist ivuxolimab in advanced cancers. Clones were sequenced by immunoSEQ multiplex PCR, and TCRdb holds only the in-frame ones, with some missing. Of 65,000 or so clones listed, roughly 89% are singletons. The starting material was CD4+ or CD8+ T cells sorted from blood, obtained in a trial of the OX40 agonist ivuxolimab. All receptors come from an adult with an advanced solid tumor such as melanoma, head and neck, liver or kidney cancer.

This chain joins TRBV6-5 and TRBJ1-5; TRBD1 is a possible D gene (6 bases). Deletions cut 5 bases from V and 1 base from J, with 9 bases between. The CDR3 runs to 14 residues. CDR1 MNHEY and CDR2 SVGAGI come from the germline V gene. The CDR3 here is CASSRTASNQPQHF. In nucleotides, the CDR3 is TGTGCCAGCAGTAGGACAGCGAGCAATCAGCCCCAGCATTTT.

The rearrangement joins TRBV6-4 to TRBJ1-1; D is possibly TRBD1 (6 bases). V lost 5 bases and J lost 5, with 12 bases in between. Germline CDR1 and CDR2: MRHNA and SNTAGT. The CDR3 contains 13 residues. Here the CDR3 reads CASSSEGGTEAFF. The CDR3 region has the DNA TGTGCCAGCAGTTCCGAGGGGGGAACTGAAGCTTTCTTT.

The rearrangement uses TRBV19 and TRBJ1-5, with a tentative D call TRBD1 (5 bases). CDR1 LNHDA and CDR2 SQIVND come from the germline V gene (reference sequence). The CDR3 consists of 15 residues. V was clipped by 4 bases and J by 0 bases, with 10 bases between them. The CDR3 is CASSKDNYSNQPQHF. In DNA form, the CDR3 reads TGTGCCAGTAGTAAGGACAACTATAGCAATCAGCCCCAGCATTTT.

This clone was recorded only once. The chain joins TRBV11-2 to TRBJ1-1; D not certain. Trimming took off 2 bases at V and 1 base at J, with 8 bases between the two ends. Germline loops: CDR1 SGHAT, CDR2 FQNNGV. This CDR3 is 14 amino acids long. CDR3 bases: TGTGCCAGCAGCTTAAGTTTGGGGAACACTGAAGCTTTCTTT. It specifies CASSLSLGNTEAFF.

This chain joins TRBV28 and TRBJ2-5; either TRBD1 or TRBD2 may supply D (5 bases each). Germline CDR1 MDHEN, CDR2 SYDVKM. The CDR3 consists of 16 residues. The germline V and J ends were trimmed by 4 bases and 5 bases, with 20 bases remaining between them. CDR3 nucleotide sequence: TGTGCCAGCAGTTCCCCCCGAGGGGTGGGCCGGGAGACCCAGTACTTC. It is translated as CASSSPRGVGRETQYF.

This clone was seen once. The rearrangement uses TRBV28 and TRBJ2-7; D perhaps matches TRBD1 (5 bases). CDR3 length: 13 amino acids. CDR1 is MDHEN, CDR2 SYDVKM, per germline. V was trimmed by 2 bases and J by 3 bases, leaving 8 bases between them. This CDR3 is CASSLGGHYEQYF. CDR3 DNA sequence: TGTGCCAGCAGTTTAGGCGGACACTACGAGCAGTACTTC.

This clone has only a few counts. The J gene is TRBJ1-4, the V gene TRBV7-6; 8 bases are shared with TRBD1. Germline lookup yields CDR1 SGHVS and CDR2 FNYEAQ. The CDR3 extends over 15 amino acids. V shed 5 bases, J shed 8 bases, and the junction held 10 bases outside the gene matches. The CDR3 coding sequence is TGTGCCAGCAGCAATGGACAGGGAGTGGGAGAAAAACTGTTTTTT. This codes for CASSNGQGVGEKLFF.

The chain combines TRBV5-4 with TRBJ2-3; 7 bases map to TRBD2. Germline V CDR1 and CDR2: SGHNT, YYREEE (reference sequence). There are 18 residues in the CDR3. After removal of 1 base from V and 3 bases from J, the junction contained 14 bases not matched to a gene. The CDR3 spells CASSLSAVGRVKTDTQYF. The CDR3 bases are TGTGCCAGCAGCTTGTCTGCGGTGGGGAGGGTAAAAACAGATACGCAGTATTTT.

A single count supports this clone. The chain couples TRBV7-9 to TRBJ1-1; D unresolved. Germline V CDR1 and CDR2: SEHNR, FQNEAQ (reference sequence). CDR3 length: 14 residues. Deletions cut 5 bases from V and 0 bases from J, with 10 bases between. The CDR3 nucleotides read TGTGCCAGCAGCCGGCCGAGATTGAACACTGAAGCTTTCTTT. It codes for CASSRPRLNTEAFF.

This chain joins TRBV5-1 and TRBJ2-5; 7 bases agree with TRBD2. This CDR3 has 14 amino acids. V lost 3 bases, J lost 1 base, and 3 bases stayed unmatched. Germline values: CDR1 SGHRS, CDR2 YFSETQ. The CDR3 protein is CASSSGLTQETQYF. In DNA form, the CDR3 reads TGCGCCAGCAGCTCGGGACTAACCCAAGAGACCCAGTACTTC. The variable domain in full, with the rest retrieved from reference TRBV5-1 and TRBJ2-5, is KAGVTQTPRYLIKTRGQQVTLSCSPISGHRSVSWYQQTPGQGLQFLFEYFSETQRNKGNFPGRFSGRQFSNSRSEMNVSTLELGDSALYLCASSSGLTQETQYFGPGTRLLVL.

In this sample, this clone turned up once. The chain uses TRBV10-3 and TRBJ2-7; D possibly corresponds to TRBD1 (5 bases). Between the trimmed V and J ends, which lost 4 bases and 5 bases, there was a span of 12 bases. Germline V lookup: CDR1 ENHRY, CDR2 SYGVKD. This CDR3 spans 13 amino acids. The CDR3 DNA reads TGTGCCATCAGTGTAGGTCAGGGTCACGAGCAGTACTTC. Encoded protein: CAISVGQGHEQYF.

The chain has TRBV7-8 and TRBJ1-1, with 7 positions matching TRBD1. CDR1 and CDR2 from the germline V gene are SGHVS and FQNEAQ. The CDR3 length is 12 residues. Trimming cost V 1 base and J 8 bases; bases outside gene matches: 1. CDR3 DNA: TGTGCCAGCAGCTTAGGGGGACAGGAAGCTTTCTTT. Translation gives CASSLGGQEAFF.

DNA of the CDR3: TGTGCCAGCTCACCACCGGTCCGGGGAGCCAAAAACATTCAGTACTTC. This gives the protein CASSPPVRGAKNIQYF. The V gene is TRBV18, the J gene TRBJ2-4, with a tentative D call TRBD2 (5 bases). Germline V gene sequence: CDR1 KGHSH, CDR2 LQKENI. The ends were cut back, 0 bases at V and 0 bases at J, with 9 bases in the middle. The CDR3 totals 16 residues.